Below, 5 T cell receptor beta chains from the same sample are listed, as sequenced in a study of graft-versus-host responses after intestinal transplantation. Here immunoSEQ multiplex PCR was the method, and the copy in TCRdb shows in-frame clones only, minus some. Of roughly 6,500 clones in the sample, around 23% were seen once. This material consisted of alloreactive CD4+ T cells from a mixed lymphocyte reaction culture, taken before transplantation. Noted subset: CFSE-low proliferating T cells sorted from approximately six-day pre-transplant mixed lymphocyte reaction (GvH or HvG direction). These receptor sequences come from a human patient who was an organ donor for intestinal transplantation.

By sample share, this clone is medium-sized. The genes are TRBV9 and TRBJ2-7; the D is unclear. The CDR3 runs to 15 residues. Trimming left V 4 bases short and J 1 base short, with 15 bases between. Per the germline V gene, CDR1 is SGDLS and CDR2 is YYNGEE. The CDR3: CASSPQAHFSYEQYF. Here the CDR3 DNA reads TGTGCCAGCAGCCCCCAGGCTCACTTTTCCTACGAGCAGTACTTC. The complete variable domain, with remaining parts taken from reference TRBV9 and TRBJ2-7, reads DSGVTQTPKHLITATGQRVTLRCSPRSGDLSVYWYQQSLDQGLQFLIQYYNGEERAKGNILERFSAQQFPDLHSELNLSSLELGDSALYFCASSPQAHFSYEQYFGPGTRLTVT.

J is TRBJ2-3 and V is TRBV28; possible D gene TRBD1, 6 bases. Germline-derived CDR1 and CDR2 are MDHEN and SYDVKM. Trimming shortened V by 0 bases and J by 0 bases, and 13 bases separated the two germline ends. The CDR3 runs 17 residues. The CDR3 DNA reads TGTGCCAGCAGTTTATGGTCGACAGGTACTAGCACAGATACGCAGTATTTT. Protein: CASSLWSTGTSTDTQYF.

V usage is TRBV7-3 and J usage is TRBJ1-1, with D maybe TRBD1 (6 bases). The CDR3 covers 15 residues. Looked up from germline, CDR1 is SGHTA and CDR2 is FQGTGA. V gave up 0 bases and J gave up 4 bases, with 12 bases separating them. CDR3 sequence: CASSLTWGAGTEAFF. Written as DNA, the CDR3 is TGTGCCAGCAGCTTAACCTGGGGGGCCGGCACTGAAGCTTTCTTT.

This clone has more than one count but fewer than ten. The chain couples TRBV7-9 to TRBJ2-7, with 16 nucleotides matching TRBD2. There are 17 residues in the CDR3. Germline values: CDR1 SEHNR, CDR2 FQNEAQ (reference sequence). The trim removed 8 bases at V and 2 bases at J, leaving 9 bases unmatched. The CDR3 reads CASGRGGLAGGPYEQYF. CDR3 DNA: TGTGCCAGCGGCCGGGGGGGACTAGCGGGAGGGCCCTACGAGCAGTACTTC.

This clone turned up a few times. This chain links TRBV7-2 with TRBJ1-5, with D possibly TRBD1 on 5 matching bases. CDR3 length: 14 residues. Germline V CDR1 and CDR2: SGHTA, FQGNSA. V was pared by 0 bases and J by 2 bases, with 5 bases between. CDR3 nucleotides: TGTGCCAGCAGCTTAGCAGGGGGCAATCAGCCCCAGCATTTT. Protein: CASSLAGGNQPQHF.